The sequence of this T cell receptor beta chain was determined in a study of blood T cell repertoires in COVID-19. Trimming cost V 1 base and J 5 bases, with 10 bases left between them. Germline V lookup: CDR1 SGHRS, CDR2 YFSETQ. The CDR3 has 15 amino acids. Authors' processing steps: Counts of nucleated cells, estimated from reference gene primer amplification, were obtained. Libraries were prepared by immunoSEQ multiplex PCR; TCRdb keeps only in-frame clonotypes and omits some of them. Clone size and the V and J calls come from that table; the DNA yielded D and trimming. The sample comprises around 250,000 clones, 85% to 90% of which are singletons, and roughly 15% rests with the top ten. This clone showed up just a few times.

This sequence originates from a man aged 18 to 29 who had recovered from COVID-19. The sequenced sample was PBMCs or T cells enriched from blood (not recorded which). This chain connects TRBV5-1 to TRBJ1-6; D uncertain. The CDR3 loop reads CASSLSLSDNSPLHF. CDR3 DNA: TGCGCCAGCAGCTTGTCTCTGTCAGATAATTCACCCCTCCACTTT.